One sample yielded the 13 T cell receptor beta chains listed below, sequenced in a study of blood T cell repertoires in COVID-19. Here immunoSEQ multiplex PCR was the method, and the copy in TCRdb shows in-frame clones only, minus some. This repertoire shows roughly 150,000 clones, about nine tenths found once; its top ten account for around 2.5%. Input material: peripheral blood. All receptors derive from a woman aged 70-85 years with acute or convalescent COVID-19.

This chain connects TRBV15 to TRBJ1-2; TRBD1 is a possible D gene (5 bases). V was clipped by 2 bases and J by 6 bases, with 19 bases between them. CDR3 length: 16 amino acids. Germline loops: CDR1 LNHNV, CDR2 YYDKDF (reference sequence). The CDR3 sequence: CATSRSGGAGSHGYTF. CDR3 DNA: TGTGCCACCAGCAGATCGGGAGGGGCGGGCTCACATGGCTACACCTTC. Full variable domain (outside the CDR3, taken from reference TRBV15 and TRBJ1-2): DAMVIQNPRYQVTQFGKPVTLSCSQTLNHNVMYWYQQKSSQAPKLLFHYYDKDFNNEADTPDNFQSRRPNTSFCFLDIRSPGLGDTAMYLCATSRSGGAGSHGYTFGSGTRLTVV.

This chain connects TRBV7-2 to TRBJ1-1; D is unresolved. This CDR3 has 14 amino acids. The V end lost 2 bases, the J end lost 4 bases, and 11 bases lay between the germline ends. Germline CDR1 and CDR2: SGHTA and FQGNSA. The CDR3 DNA reads as TGTGCCAGCAGCTTACAAAGGAGCATCACTGAAGCTTTCTTT. Translation gives CASSLQRSITEAFF.

The chain uses TRBV5-1 and TRBJ2-3; no firm D call. The CDR3 extends over 13 amino acids. CDR1 and CDR2 from the germline V gene are SGHRS and YFSETQ. V shed 4 bases and J shed 1 base, with 7 bases lying between them. The CDR3 region has the DNA TGCGCCAGCAGCCCGTCGGGCACAGATACGCAGTATTTT. This sequence encodes CASSPSGTDTQYF.

The gene calls are TRBV6-4 and TRBJ2-1; D is possibly TRBD1 (6 bases). CDR3 length equals 15 residues. Germline loops: CDR1 MRHNA, CDR2 SNTAGT. Trimming took off 5 bases at V and 4 bases at J, with 15 bases between the two ends. This CDR3 reads CASSNFIRGYNEQFF. DNA for the CDR3: TGTGCCAGCAGTAACTTTATTAGGGGGTACAATGAGCAGTTCTTC.

The V and J genes are TRBV28 and TRBJ1-2; D gene ambiguous. This CDR3 has 15 residues. Trimming shortened V by 6 bases and J by 4 bases, and 18 bases separated the two germline ends. Germline V lookup: CDR1 MDHEN, CDR2 SYDVKM. The CDR3 loop reads CASSPPRGPTYGYTF. CDR3 bases: TGTGCCAGCAGCCCTCCGCGCGGCCCCACCTATGGCTACACCTTC.

The rearrangement links TRBV7-2 to TRBJ2-7, with 9 bases fitting TRBD2. Germline trimming cut 1 base from V and 4 bases from J; bases unmatched to any gene: 5. The CDR3 runs to 15 residues. Germline values: CDR1 SGHTA, CDR2 FQGNSA. CDR3 in DNA: TGTGCCAGCAGCTTAGGCGGGGGGGCCAAATACGAGCAGTACTTC. It is translated as CASSLGGGAKYEQYF.

The chain recombines TRBV10-2 with TRBJ1-2; 10 bases map to TRBD1. CDR1 WSHSY and CDR2 SAAADI come from the germline V gene. The CDR3 has 13 amino acids. V dropped 6 bases and J dropped 6; count of bases not matched to a gene: 4. The CDR3 nucleotides are TGCGCCAGCAGGGGACAGGGGCGGGATGGCTACACCTTC. It yields the protein CASRGQGRDGYTF.

The J gene is TRBJ2-7, the V gene TRBV7-2; maybe TRBD2 (6 bases). Germline V CDR1 and CDR2: SGHTA, FQGNSA. V lost 3 bases, J lost 0 bases, and 12 bases lay in between. The CDR3 is 15 amino acids. The CDR3 DNA reads TGTGCCAGCAGCTTGGGAGGAGGGAGCTCCTACGAGCAGTACTTC. Translated, it gives CASSLGGGSSYEQYF.

V and J are TRBV6-5 and TRBJ1-2, with D maybe TRBD1 (6 bases). Per the germline V gene, CDR1 is MNHEY and CDR2 is SVGAGI. CDR3 length equals 14 residues. Trimming shortened V by 3 bases and J by 7 bases, and 15 bases separated the two germline ends. CDR3 nucleotide sequence: TGTGCCAGCAGTTATGAACAGGGATTTGGTGGCTACACCTTC. Protein product: CASSYEQGFGGYTF.

The chain uses TRBV7-2 and TRBJ2-2; perhaps TRBD2 as D (5 bases). Germline V lookup: CDR1 SGHTA, CDR2 FQGNSA. The V end lost 0 bases, the J end lost 7 bases, and 15 bases lay between the germline ends. The CDR3 has 16 residues. The CDR3 nucleotides read TGTGCCAGCAGCTTAGCTACCGGACTCTCTAACGGGGAGCTGTTTTTT. This sequence encodes CASSLATGLSNGELFF.

The CDR3 sequence is CASSPRRGTPEQYV. Written as DNA, the CDR3 is TGTGCCAGCAGCCCCCGTCGGGGGACCCCCGAGCAGTACGTC. The chain recombines TRBV11-1 with TRBJ2-7; TRBD2 might be the D (6 bases). CDR1 is SGHAT, CDR2 FQDESV, per germline (reference sequence). This CDR3 spans 14 amino acids. Trimming removed 5 bases at V and 6 bases at J, with 17 bases between.

This chain uses TRBV2 with TRBJ1-2, with 9 bases that match TRBD1. Germline V gene sequence: CDR1 SNHLY, CDR2 FYNNEI. V trimming: 8 bases; J trimming: 5 bases; junction bases outside the gene matches: 9. This CDR3 spans 14 amino acids. CDR3 in amino acids: CASVRDRDLYGYTF. CDR3 bases: TGTGCCAGCGTCCGGGACAGGGATCTTTATGGCTACACCTTC.

This clone was seen once. The chain couples TRBV9 to TRBJ2-2; 8 nucleotides match TRBD1. This CDR3 comprises 15 residues. Germline CDR1 is SGDLS and CDR2 is YYNGEE. Losses at the gene ends were 2 bases for V and 4 bases for J; bases not matched to a gene: 4. CDR3 nucleotide sequence: TGTGCCAGCAGCGTGGCAGGGGGCAGCACCGGGGAGCTGTTTTTT. Translated, it gives CASSVAGGSTGELFF.